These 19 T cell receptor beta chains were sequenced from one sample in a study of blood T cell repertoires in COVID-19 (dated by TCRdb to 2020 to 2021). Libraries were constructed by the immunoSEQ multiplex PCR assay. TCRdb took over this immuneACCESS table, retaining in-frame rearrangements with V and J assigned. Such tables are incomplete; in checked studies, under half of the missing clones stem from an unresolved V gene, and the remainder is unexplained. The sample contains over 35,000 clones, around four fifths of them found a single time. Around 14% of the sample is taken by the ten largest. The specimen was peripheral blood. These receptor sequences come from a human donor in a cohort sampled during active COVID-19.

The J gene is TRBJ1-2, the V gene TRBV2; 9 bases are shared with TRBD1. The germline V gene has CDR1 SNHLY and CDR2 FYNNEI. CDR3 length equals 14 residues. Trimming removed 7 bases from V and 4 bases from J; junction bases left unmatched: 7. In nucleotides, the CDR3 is TGTGCCAGCAAGGAGAACAGGGGGCCCTATGGCTACACCTTC. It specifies CASKENRGPYGYTF.

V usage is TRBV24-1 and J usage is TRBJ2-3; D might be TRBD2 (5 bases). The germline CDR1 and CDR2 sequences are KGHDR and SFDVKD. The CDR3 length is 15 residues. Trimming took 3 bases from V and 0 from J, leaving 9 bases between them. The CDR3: CATSDHRTSTDTQYF. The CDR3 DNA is TGTGCCACCAGTGATCATAGGACTAGCACAGATACGCAGTATTTT.

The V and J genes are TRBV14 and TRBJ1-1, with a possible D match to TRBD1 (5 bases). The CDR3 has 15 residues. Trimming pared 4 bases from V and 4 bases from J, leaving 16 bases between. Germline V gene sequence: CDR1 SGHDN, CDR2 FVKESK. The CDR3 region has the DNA TGTGCCAGCAGCCGAGCCCGGGGCGGGAGCACTGAAGCTTTCTTT. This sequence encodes CASSRARGGSTEAFF. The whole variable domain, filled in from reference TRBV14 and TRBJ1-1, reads EAGVTQFPSHSVIEKGQTVTLRCDPISGHDNLYWYRRVMGKEIKFLLHFVKESKQDESGMPNNRFLAERTGGTYSTLKVQPAELEDSGVYFCASSRARGGSTEAFFGQGTRLTVV.

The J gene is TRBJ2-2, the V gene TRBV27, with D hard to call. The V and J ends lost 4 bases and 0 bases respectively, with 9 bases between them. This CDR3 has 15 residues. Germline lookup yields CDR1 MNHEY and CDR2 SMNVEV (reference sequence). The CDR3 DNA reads TGTGCCAGCAGTTGGTTAGCCCCGAACACCGGGGAGCTGTTTTTT. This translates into CASSWLAPNTGELFF.

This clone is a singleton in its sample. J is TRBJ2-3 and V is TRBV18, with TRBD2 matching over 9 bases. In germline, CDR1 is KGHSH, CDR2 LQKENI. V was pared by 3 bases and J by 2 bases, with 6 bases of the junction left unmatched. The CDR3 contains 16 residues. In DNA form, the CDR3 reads TGTGCCAGCTCACCCAGCGGGGGGCCACACACAGATACGCAGTATTTT. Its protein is CASSPSGGPHTDTQYF.

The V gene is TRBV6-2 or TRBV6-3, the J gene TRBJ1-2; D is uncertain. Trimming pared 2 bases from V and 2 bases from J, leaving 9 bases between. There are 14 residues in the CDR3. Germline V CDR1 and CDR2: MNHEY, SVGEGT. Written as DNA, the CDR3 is TGTGCCAGCAGTTACGGCCCACCCAACTATGGCTACACCTTC. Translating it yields CASSYGPPNYGYTF.

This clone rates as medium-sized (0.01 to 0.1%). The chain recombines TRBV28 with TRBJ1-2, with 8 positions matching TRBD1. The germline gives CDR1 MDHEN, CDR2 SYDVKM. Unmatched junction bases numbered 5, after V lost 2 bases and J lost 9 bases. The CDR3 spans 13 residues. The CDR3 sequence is CASSLAPGGSYTF. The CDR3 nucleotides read TGTGCCAGCAGTTTAGCGCCAGGGGGCAGCTACACCTTC.

The CDR3 coding sequence is TGTGCCAGCAGCCCAACAGGGAGTGGAAACACCATATATTTT. Its protein product is CASSPTGSGNTIYF. V gene TRBV11-3 combines with J gene TRBJ1-3; D perhaps matches TRBD1 (6 bases). There are 14 residues in the CDR3. Germline V gene data show CDR1 as SGHNT and CDR2 as YENEEA. V lost 5 bases and J lost 3, with 11 bases in between.

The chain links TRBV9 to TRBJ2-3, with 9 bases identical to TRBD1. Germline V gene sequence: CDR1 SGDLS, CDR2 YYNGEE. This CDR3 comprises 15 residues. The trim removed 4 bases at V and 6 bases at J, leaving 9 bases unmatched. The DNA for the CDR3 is TGTGCCAGCAGCCTCAGGACAGGGGAGGGGGATACGCAGTATTTT. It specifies CASSLRTGEGDTQYF.

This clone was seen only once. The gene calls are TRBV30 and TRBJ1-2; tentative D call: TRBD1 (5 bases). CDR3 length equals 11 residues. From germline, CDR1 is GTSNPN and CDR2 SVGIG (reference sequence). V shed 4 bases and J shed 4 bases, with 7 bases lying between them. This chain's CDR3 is CAWTRVYGYTF. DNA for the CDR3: TGTGCCTGGACCAGGGTCTATGGCTACACCTTC.

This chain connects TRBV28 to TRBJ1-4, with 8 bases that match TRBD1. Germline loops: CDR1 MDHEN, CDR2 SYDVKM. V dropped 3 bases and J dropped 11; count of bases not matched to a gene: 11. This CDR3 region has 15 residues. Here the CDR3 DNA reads TGTGCCAGCAGTTTCGTTTTGCAGGGGGCAGGGAAACTGTTTTTT. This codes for CASSFVLQGAGKLFF.

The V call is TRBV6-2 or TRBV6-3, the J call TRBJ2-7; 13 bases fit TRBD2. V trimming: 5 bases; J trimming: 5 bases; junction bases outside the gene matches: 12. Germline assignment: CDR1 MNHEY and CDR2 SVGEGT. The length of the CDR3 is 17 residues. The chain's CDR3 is CASSRRTSGGRVNEQYF. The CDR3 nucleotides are TGTGCCAGCAGTCGCAGGACTAGCGGGGGAAGGGTGAACGAGCAGTACTTC.

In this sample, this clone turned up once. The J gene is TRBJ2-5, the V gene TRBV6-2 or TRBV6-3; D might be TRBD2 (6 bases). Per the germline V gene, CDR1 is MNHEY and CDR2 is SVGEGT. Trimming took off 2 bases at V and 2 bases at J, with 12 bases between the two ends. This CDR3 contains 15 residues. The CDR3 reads CASSYPQAGQETQYF. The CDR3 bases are TGTGCCAGCAGTTACCCCCAAGCGGGTCAAGAGACCCAGTACTTC.

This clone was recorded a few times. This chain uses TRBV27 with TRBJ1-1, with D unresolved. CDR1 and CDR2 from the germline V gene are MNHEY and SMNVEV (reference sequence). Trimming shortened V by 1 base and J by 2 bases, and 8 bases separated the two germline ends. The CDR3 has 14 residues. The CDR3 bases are TGTGCCAGCAGTTTATATCGGACTAACACTGAAGCTTTCTTT. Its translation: CASSLYRTNTEAFF.

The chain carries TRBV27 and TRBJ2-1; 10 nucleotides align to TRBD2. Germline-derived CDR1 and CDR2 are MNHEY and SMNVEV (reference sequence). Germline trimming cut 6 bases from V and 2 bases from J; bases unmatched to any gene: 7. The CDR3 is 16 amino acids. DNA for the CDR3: TGTGCCAGCAGAGAAGAAGCGGGGGGGCCCTACAATGAGCAGTTCTTC. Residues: CASREEAGGPYNEQFF.

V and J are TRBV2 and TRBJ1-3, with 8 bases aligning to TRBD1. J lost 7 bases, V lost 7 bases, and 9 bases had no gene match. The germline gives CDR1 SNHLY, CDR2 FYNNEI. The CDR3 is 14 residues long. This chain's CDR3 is CASNADRGGNTIYF. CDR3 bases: TGTGCCAGCAACGCAGACAGGGGTGGGAACACCATATATTTT.

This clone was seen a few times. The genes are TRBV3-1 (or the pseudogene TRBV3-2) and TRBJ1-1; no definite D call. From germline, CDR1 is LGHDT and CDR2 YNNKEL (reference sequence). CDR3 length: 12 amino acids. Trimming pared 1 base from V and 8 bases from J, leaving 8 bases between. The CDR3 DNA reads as TGTGCCAGCAGCCAAGGGGTACAGGAAGCTTTCTTT. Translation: CASSQGVQEAFF.

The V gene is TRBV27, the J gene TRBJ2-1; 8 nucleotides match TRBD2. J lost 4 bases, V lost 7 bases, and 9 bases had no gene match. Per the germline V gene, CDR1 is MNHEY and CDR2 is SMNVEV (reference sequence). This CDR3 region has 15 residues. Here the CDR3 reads CASKRGGGPYNEQFF. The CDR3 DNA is TGTGCCAGCAAAAGGGGCGGGGGGCCGTACAATGAGCAGTTCTTC.

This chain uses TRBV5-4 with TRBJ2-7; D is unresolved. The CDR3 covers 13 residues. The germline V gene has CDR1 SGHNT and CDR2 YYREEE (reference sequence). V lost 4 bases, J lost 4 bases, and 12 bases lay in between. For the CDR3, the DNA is TGTGCCAGCAGCGTAACCTCTACTTACGAGCAGTACTTC. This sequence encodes CASSVTSTYEQYF.